The rows below give T cell receptor beta chains drawn from one sample of a study of control samples from healthy donors and cancer patients. Produced via immunoSEQ multiplex PCR; TCRdb's table is partial and in-frame only. The sample has some 70,000 clones, approximately 84% seen once. The sample was PBMCs. All receptors come from a woman between 45 and 60 years old with lung cancer. Both conserved end residues are part of each CDR3. A D gene is named only where the DNA matches it firmly. Size is stated for part of the rows, as once, few or many counts, or as a class when the clone is expanded.

J gene	clone size	D gene	V gene	CDR3 DNA	CDR3 protein
TRBJ2-6	NA	NA	TRBV4-3	TGCGCCAGCAGCCAAGGGTTCTCTGGGGCCAACGTCCTGACTTTC	CASSQGFSGANVLTF
TRBJ2-3	NA	NA	TRBV5-4	TGTGCCAGCAGCTGGGGATCTCCTGATACGCAGTATTTT	CASSWGSPDTQYF
TRBJ1-4	few	NA	TRBV9	TGTGCCAGCAGCGTAGAGGGACACCCTAATGAAAAACTGTTTTTT	CASSVEGHPNEKLFF
TRBJ2-2	NA	NA	TRBV5-1	TGCGCCAGCAGCTTGGTAGCAGGGGACCGGGAGCTGTTTTTT	CASSLVAGDRELFF
TRBJ1-2	NA	NA	TRBV6-5	TGTGCCAGCAGTTACGGTGGAGGGTATGATGGCTACACCTTC	CASSYGGGYDGYTF
TRBJ1-2	NA	NA	TRBV27	TGTGCCAGCAGTTTTGGTTCTAACTATGGCTACACCTTC	CASSFGSNYGYTF
TRBJ1-2	NA	TRBD1	TRBV29-1	TGCAGCGTTAGTGACAGGGGGAGGAACTATGGCTACACCTTC	CSVSDRGRNYGYTF
TRBJ2-7	NA	TRBD1	TRBV19	TGTGCCAGTAGTTTGGACTCCGGGACAGGCAGCTACGAGCAGTACTTC	CASSLDSGTGSYEQYF
TRBJ1-4	NA	NA	TRBV27	TGTGCCAGCAGTTTGGGTGAAAAACTGTTTTTT	CASSLGEKLFF
TRBJ2-2	NA	TRBD2	TRBV5-5	TGTGCCAGCAGTTTGGACAGGGGACTAGCGGGGGGATCCCCCGGGGAGCTGTTTTTT	CASSLDRGLAGGSPGELFF
TRBJ2-1	once	TRBD1	TRBV7-9	TGTGCCAGCAGCCCAAGGGGGGGGGACAGGGCCATTGGTGAGCAGTTCTTC	CASSPRGGDRAIGEQFF
TRBJ1-1	NA	NA	TRBV6-1	TGTGCCAGCAGTTCCCGGGGGCGATTCGCTGAAGCTTTCTTT	CASSSRGRFAEAFF
TRBJ2-7	NA	NA	TRBV15	TGTGCCACCAGCAGAGTGGGTGTAAAGGGGCACATATTCTCCTACGAGCAGTACTTC	CATSRVGVKGHIFSYEQYF
TRBJ2-7	NA	NA	TRBV7-9	TGTGCCAGCAGTCCACCGGACGGAACCTACGAGCAGTACTTC	CASSPPDGTYEQYF
TRBJ1-5	NA	NA	TRBV6-2/TRBV6-3	TGTGCCAGCAGTTACAGGAGCAATCAGCCCCAGCATTTT	CASSYRSNQPQHF
TRBJ1-1	NA	TRBD1	TRBV19	TGTGCCAGTAGTCCCACAGGGGGCGCTGGGAACACTGAAGCTTTCTTT	CASSPTGGAGNTEAFF
TRBJ2-3	NA	NA	TRBV6-2/TRBV6-3	TGTGCCAGCAGTTACAACGTTTTGGGCGGAACTAGCACAGATACGCAGTATTTT	CASSYNVLGGTSTDTQYF
TRBJ2-2	NA	NA	TRBV5-5	TGTGCCAGCAGCTTGGGCCCCACCAGGAACACCGGGGAGCTGTTTTTT	CASSLGPTRNTGELFF
TRBJ2-2	NA	TRBD1	TRBV7-8	TGTGCCAGCAGCCTAGGACAGGTCCCCGGGGAGCTGTTTTTT	CASSLGQVPGELFF
TRBJ2-5	NA	TRBD2	TRBV2	TGTGCCAGCAGCGAGACTAGCGGGGGCTCCAAGAGGACCCAGTACTTC	CASSETSGGSKRTQYF
TRBJ2-1	once	TRBD1	TRBV11-3	TGTGCCAGCAGCTTGGAAACAGGGGGCGCCTCCTACAATGAGCAGTTCTTC	CASSLETGGASYNEQFF
TRBJ2-7	NA	NA	TRBV6-1	TGTGCCAGCAGTGAAGTTCCGGGAGTCTCCTACGAGCAGTACTTC	CASSEVPGVSYEQYF
TRBJ1-6	NA	TRBD1	TRBV7-6	TGTGCCAGCAGCCAAAATATTCCAACCGGGACAGGGAATTCACCCCTCCACTTT	CASSQNIPTGTGNSPLHF
TRBJ2-1	once	TRBD1	TRBV6-1	TGTGCCAGCAGTGAAGCTCGGGACAGGGTAAATGAGCAGTTCTTC	CASSEARDRVNEQFF
TRBJ1-4	NA	NA	TRBV4-2	TGTGCCAGCAGCCCCCCGGGACAAGGCAATGAAAAACTGTTTTTT	CASSPPGQGNEKLFF
TRBJ1-1	NA	NA	TRBV12-3/TRBV12-4	TGTGCCAGCCGAAAGAGACTGCCCACTGAAGCTTTCTTT	CASRKRLPTEAFF
TRBJ1-2	NA	NA	TRBV5-4	TGTGCCAGTCTAGACACCTATGGCTACACCTTC	CASLDTYGYTF
TRBJ1-1	NA	TRBD1	TRBV6-4	TGTGCCAGCAGTCCAACAGGGGGCACTGAAGCTTTCTTT	CASSPTGGTEAFF
TRBJ2-7	NA	NA	TRBV19	TGTGCCAGTAGTATAGATCTCGACTACGAGCAGTACTTC	CASSIDLDYEQYF
TRBJ2-2	NA	NA	TRBV7-2	TGTGCCAGCAGGTGGACCAGTACCGGGGAGCTGTTTTTT	CASRWTSTGELFF
TRBJ1-1	NA	NA	TRBV6-6	TGTGCCAGCAGTCTAGTTAGGAGCACTGAAGCTTTCTTT	CASSLVRSTEAFF
TRBJ1-1	once	TRBD1	TRBV6-5	TGTGCCAGCAGGGAGGGACAGGCGAACACTGAAGCTTTCTTT	CASREGQANTEAFF
TRBJ2-1	NA	TRBD2	TRBV6-2/TRBV6-3	TGTGCCAGCAGTTACCCGACCATACTAGCGGGGGGCAATGAGCAGTTCTTC	CASSYPTILAGGNEQFF
TRBJ1-2	NA	TRBD1	TRBV6-2/TRBV6-3	TGTGCCAGCAGTGGGACAGGGAGTCCATCGCTTGTCGGCTACACCTTC	CASSGTGSPSLVGYTF
TRBJ1-1	NA	TRBD1	TRBV28	TGTGCCAGCACCTTGGGGACAGGGCTGGGCACTGAAGCTTTCTTT	CASTLGTGLGTEAFF
TRBJ1-4	NA	NA	TRBV19	TGTGCCAGTAGTCATCGACAGGCAACTAATGAAAAACTGTTTTTT	CASSHRQATNEKLFF
TRBJ2-2	NA	TRBD1	TRBV6-2/TRBV6-3	TGTGCCAGCAGTTACTCCCGCTTAGACGGACAGGGGGCTTCCGGGGAGCTGTTTTTT	CASSYSRLDGQGASGELFF
TRBJ1-1	NA	NA	TRBV29-1	TGCAGCGTCAGTAACACTGAAGCTTTCTTT	CSVSNTEAFF
TRBJ2-2	NA	TRBD1	TRBV7-3	TGTGCCAGCAGCTTGCAGGGGGTAACGAACACCGGGGAGCTGTTTTTT	CASSLQGVTNTGELFF
TRBJ2-5	NA	TRBD2	TRBV18	TGTGCCAGCTCATCGACTAGCGGGGGTATGAAGACCCAGTACTTC	CASSSTSGGMKTQYF
TRBJ1-6	NA	TRBD1	TRBV5-4	TGTGCCAGCAGCCGACAGGGAAGCTCCTATAATTCACCCCTCCACTTT	CASSRQGSSYNSPLHF
TRBJ2-3	NA	NA	TRBV5-1	TGCGCCAGCAGCTTGGATTCCGCGGGGGCTGGAGATACGCAGTATTTT	CASSLDSAGAGDTQYF
TRBJ2-4	NA	TRBD1	TRBV6-2/TRBV6-3	TGTGCCAGCAGTTACTCGCGGACAGGGGGCTTAGCCAAAAACATTCAGTACTTC	CASSYSRTGGLAKNIQYF
TRBJ1-6	NA	NA	TRBV28	TGTGCCAGCAGTCGTCTTAATTCACCCCTCCACTTT	CASSRLNSPLHF
TRBJ1-2	NA	NA	TRBV24-1	TGTGCCACCAGTGATTTGAGGCAGGAGTATGGCTACACCTTC	CATSDLRQEYGYTF
TRBJ2-3	NA	NA	TRBV30	TGTGCCTGGAGTGTAGTACTCGGGGATACGCAGTATTTT	CAWSVVLGDTQYF
TRBJ2-2	NA	TRBD2	TRBV11-3	TGTGCCAGCAGCCCATCCGGGGGGGCGGGCACCGGGGAGCTGTTTTTT	CASSPSGGAGTGELFF